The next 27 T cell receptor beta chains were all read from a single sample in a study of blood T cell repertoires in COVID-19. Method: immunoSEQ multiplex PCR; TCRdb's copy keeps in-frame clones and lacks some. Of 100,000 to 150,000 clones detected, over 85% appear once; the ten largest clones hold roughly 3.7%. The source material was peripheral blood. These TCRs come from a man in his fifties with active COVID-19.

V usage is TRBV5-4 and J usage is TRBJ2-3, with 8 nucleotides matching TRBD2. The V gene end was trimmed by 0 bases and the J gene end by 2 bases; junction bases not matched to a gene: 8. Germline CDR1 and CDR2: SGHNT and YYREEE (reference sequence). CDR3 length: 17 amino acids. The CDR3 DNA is TGTGCCAGCAGCTTGGCCCTAGCGGGCGGGGCCACAGATACGCAGTATTTT. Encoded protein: CASSLALAGGATDTQYF.

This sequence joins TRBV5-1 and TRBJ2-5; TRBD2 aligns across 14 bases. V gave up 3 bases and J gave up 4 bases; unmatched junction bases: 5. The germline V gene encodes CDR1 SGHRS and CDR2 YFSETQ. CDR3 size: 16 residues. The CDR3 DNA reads TGCGCCAGCAGCTGGGGGACTAGCGGGAGTGGAGAGACCCAGTACTTC. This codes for CASSWGTSGSGETQYF.

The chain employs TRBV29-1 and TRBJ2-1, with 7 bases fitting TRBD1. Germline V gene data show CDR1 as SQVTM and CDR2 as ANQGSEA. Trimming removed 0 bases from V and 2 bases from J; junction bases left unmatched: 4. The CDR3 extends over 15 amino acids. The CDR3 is CSVEDPTGAYNEQFF. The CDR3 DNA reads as TGCAGCGTTGAAGACCCTACAGGGGCCTACAATGAGCAGTTCTTC.

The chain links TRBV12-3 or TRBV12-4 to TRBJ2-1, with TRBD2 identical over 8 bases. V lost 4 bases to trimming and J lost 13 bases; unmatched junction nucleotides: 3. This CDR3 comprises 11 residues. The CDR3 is CASSSGTSQFF. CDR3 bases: TGTGCCAGCAGTTCCGGGACTAGTCAGTTCTTC.

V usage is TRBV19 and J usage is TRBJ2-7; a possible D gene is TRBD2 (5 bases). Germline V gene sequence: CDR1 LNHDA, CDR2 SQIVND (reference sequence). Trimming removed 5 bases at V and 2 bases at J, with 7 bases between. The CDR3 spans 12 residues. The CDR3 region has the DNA TGTGCCAGTAGTCCGGGGACCTACGAGCAGTACTTC. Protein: CASSPGTYEQYF.

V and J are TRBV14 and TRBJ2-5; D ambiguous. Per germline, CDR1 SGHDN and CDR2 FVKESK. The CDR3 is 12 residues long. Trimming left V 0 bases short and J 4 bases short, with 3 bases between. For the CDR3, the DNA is TGTGCCAGCAGCCAAGAGCGAGAGACCCAGTACTTC. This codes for CASSQERETQYF.

CDR3: CASSEILDYNEQFF. The CDR3 DNA is TGTGCCAGCAGTGAGATACTTGACTACAATGAGCAGTTCTTC. V is TRBV28 and J is TRBJ2-1; the D is unclear. The CDR3 has 14 amino acids. Germline V gene lookup returns CDR1 MDHEN and CDR2 SYDVKM. V was cut by 5 bases and J by 3 bases, with 11 bases left in between.

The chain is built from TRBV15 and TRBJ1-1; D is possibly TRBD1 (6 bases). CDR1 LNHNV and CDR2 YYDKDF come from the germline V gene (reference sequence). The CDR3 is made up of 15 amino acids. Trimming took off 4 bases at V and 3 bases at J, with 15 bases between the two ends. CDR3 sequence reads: CATSTRGQWDTEAFF. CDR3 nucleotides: TGTGCCACCAGCACCAGGGGCCAGTGGGACACTGAAGCTTTCTTT.

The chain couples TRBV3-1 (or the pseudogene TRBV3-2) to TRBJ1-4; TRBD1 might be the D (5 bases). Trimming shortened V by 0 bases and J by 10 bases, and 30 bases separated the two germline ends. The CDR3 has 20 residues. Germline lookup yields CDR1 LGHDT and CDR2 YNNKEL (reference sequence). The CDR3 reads CASSQDLSPAFQGGGRKLFF. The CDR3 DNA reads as TGTGCCAGCAGCCAAGATCTTAGCCCCGCGTTCCAGGGAGGAGGGCGAAAACTGTTTTTT.

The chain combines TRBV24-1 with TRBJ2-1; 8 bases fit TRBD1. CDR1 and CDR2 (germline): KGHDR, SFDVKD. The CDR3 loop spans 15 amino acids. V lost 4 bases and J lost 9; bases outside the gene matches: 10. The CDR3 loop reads CATSDYGQGNGEQFF. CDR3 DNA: TGTGCCACCAGTGACTATGGACAGGGTAACGGTGAGCAGTTCTTC.

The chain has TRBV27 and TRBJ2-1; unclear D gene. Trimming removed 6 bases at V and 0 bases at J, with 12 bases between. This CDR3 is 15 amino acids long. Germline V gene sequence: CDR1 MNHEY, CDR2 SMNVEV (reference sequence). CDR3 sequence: CASRNGFSSYNEQFF. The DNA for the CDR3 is TGTGCCAGCAGGAATGGTTTTAGCTCCTACAATGAGCAGTTCTTC.

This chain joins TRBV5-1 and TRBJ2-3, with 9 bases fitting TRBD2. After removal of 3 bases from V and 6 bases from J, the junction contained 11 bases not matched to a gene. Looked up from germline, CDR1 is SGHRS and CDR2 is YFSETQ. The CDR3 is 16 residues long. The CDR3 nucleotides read TGCGCCAGCAGCTCCGGGGGACTAGCCGCTGTGGATACGCAGTATTTT. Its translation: CASSSGGLAAVDTQYF.

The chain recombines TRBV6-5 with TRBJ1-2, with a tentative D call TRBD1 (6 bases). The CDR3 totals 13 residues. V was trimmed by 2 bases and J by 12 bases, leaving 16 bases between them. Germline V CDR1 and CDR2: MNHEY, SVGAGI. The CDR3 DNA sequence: TGTGCCAGCAGTTACACGAACAGGGAGGGGAACACCTTC. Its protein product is CASSYTNREGNTF.

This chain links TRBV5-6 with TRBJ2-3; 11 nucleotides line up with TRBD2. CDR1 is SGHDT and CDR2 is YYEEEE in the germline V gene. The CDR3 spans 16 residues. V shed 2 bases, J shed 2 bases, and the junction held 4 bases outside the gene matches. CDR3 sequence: CASSFRLAGPTDTQYF. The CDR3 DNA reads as TGTGCCAGCAGCTTCCGACTAGCGGGGCCCACAGATACGCAGTATTTT.

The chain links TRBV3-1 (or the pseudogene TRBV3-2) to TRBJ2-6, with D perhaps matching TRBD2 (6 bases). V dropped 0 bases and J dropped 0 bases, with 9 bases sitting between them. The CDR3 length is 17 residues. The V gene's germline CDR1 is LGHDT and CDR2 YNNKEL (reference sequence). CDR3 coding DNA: TGTGCCAGCAGCCAAGACCCGCGGGGCTCTGGGGCCAACGTCCTGACTTTC. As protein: CASSQDPRGSGANVLTF.

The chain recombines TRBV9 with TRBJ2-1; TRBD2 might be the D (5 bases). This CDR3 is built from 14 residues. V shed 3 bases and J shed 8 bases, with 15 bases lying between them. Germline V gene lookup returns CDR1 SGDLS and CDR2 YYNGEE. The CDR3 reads CASSAGLLAHEQFF. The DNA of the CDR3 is TGTGCCAGCAGCGCGGGGTTGTTAGCCCATGAGCAGTTCTTC.

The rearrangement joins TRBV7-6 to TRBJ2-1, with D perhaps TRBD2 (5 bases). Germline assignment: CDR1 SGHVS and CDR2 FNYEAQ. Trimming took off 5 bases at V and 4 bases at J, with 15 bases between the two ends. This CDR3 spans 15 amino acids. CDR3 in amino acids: CASSIDKGGYNEQFF. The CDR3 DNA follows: TGTGCCAGCAGCATTGACAAGGGCGGGTACAATGAGCAGTTCTTC.

The DNA for the CDR3 is TGTGCCAGCAGCGCGGACGGGAGTGGCTCCTACAATGAGCAGTTCTTC. This codes for CASSADGSGSYNEQFF. This sequence joins TRBV9 and TRBJ2-1, with D possibly TRBD2 on 6 matching bases. Germline values: CDR1 SGDLS, CDR2 YYNGEE. The V end was cut by 3 bases, the J end by 0 bases, with 13 bases between. There are 16 residues in the CDR3.

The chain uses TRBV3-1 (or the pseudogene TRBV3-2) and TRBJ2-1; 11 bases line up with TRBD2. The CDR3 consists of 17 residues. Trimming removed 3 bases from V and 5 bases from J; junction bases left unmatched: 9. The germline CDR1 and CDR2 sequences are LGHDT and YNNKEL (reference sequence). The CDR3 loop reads CASSHFASGRSNNEQFF. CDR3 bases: TGTGCCAGCAGCCATTTCGCTAGCGGGAGGAGTAACAATGAGCAGTTCTTC.

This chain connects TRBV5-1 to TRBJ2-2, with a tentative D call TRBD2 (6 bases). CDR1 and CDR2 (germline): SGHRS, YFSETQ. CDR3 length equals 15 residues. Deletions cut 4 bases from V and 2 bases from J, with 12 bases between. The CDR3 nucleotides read TGCGCCAGCAGCCCGGGACTTCCCAACACCGGGGAGCTGTTTTTT. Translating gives CASSPGLPNTGELFF.

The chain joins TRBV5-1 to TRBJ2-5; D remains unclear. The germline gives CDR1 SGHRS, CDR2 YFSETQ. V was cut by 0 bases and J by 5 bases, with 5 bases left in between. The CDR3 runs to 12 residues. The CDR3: CASSLAMETQYF. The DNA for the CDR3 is TGCGCCAGCAGCTTGGCCATGGAGACCCAGTACTTC.

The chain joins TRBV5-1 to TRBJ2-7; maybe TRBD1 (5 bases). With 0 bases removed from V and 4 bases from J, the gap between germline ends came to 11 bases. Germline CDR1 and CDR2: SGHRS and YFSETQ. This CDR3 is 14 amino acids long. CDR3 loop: CASSLDGQGYEQYF. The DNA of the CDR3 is TGCGCCAGCAGCTTGGATGGCCAGGGTTACGAGCAGTACTTC.

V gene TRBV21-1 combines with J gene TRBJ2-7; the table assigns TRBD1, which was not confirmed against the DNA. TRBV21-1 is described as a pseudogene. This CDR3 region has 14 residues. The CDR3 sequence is CASSKWDRYYEQYV. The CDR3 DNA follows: TGTGCCAGCAGCAAATGGGACAGGTACTACGAGCAGTACGTC.

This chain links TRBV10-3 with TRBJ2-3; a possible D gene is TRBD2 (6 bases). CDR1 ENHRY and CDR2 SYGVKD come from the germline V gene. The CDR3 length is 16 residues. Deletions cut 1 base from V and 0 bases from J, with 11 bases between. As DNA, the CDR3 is TGTGCCATCAGTGAGTATAGCGGATTTAGCACAGATACGCAGTATTTT. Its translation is CAISEYSGFSTDTQYF.

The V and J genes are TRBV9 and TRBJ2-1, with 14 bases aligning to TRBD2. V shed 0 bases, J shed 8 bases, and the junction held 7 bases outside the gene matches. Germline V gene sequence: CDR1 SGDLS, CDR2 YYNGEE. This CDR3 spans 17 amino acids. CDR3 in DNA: TGTGCCAGCAGCGTAGGGGGACTAGCGGGAGTAGGTGATGAGCAGTTCTTC. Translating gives CASSVGGLAGVGDEQFF.

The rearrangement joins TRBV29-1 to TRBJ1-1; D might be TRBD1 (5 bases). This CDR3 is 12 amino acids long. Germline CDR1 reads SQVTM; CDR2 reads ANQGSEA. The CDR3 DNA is TGCAGAATAGGGGATTTGAGCACTGAAGCTTTCTTT. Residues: CRIGDLSTEAFF.

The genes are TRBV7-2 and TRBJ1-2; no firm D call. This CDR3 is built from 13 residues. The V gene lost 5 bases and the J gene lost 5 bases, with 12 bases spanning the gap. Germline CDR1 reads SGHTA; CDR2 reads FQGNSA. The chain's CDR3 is CASSQTAVYGYTF. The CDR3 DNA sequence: TGTGCCAGCAGCCAAACGGCGGTATATGGCTACACCTTC. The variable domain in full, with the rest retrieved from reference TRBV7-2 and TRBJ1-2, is GAGVSQSPSNKVTEKGKDVELRCDPISGHTALYWYRQSLGQGLEFLIYFQGNSAPDKSGLPSDRFSAERTGGSVSTLTIQRTQQEDSAVYLCASSQTAVYGYTFGSGTRLTVV.